This T cell receptor (beta chain) stems from a study of cytomegalovirus exposure and HLA in healthy donors. Turning to the study itself: Counted in an early data release were approximately 85 million unique TCRs from HLA-typed donors.

The CDR3 extends over 15 amino acids. V dropped 4 bases and J dropped 8; count of bases not matched to a gene: 9. Germline values: CDR1 MDHEN, CDR2 SYDVKM. This clone was detected only once. What it recognizes is unknown. General observations from the study: Reports state that TCR beta sequences accurately predicted most subjects' HLA-A and HLA-B alleles. Reported results showed that the classifier diagnosed cytomegalovirus status with high specificity and sensitivity.

Primers: 60 Vbeta forward and 13 Jbeta reverse. Libraries were prepared by immunoSEQ multiplex PCR; TCRdb keeps only in-frame clonotypes and omits some of them. This sample has some 150,000 clones, with about 85% found just once. The chain recombines TRBV28 with TRBJ1-4; 8 bases map to TRBD1. Material: PBMCs. The sequence came from a young man in good health and CMV-seropositive. For the CDR3, the DNA is TGTGCCAGCAGTTCAGGCGGACAGGGAGGGGAAAAACTGTTTTTT. Translating gives CASSSGGQGGEKLFF.